This T cell receptor (beta chain) was sequenced during a study of Ad26.COV2.S vaccination and SARS-CoV-2 variants (dated by TCRdb to about 2021). At the level of the whole study: Donors in the vaccine arm were drawn from COV1001, a multicentre, randomized, double-blind, placebo-controlled phase I-IIa trial testing Ad26.COV2.S in healthy adults. The TCR-sequenced set comprised approximately 32 samples: some 20 Ad26.COV2.S vaccine recipients, 5 placebo recipients and 8 SARS-CoV-2 convalescent individuals. Ad26.COV2.S was administered intramuscularly at a dose of 5x10^10 or 1x10^11 viral particles, either as one shot or as two shots given 56 days apart. Investigators remained blinded to trial group allocation during experiments and outcome assessment. TCRbeta repertoire sequencing was used to assess the specificity and breadth of SARS-CoV-2-reactive T cell receptors after Ad26.COV2.S vaccination. Participants in the trial were split at random into five groups of five each, receiving low-dose or high-dose Ad26.COV2.S once or twice, or else placebo on both occasions.

Here is what the overall study found, with its caveats: Spike-specific TCR breadth was higher in Ad26.COV2.S recipients than in placebo recipients (P = 0.0014). The study lacked the statistical power to compare responses across vaccine doses or regimens. Comparable non-spike TCR breadth was observed between vaccine and placebo recipients, consistent with only spike being contained in the vaccine. The authors noted that total T cell responses may have been underestimated by the TCR breadth and depth analyses. Substantial breadth of spike-specific CD8+ and CD4+ T cell responses was reported after vaccination.

Concerning this clone: Its binding antigen is unknown. Base quality data are lacking; no much larger clone is found one base away.

The label giving this sample's treatment or condition can be read as: 19 received Ad26.COV2.S at low or high dose, single or two shots; about 5 received placebo; per-sample allocation not given. For vaccine and placebo recipients, the sequenced repertoires came from samples collected on day 63 after the first injection. Between 29 July and 7 August 2020, Cohort 1b enrolled 20 to 30 adults aged 18-55 years at one site in Boston, USA. Ad26.COV2.S was a replication-incompetent adenovirus type 26 vector that expressed a prefusion-stabilized SARS-CoV-2 spike protein derived from the original Wuhan strain. Clipping removes 2 bases from V and 6 bases from J, with 2 as the unmatched junction base count. The germline V gene supplies CDR1 KGHSH and CDR2 LQKENI. The CDR3 holds 16 amino acids from the cysteine to the phenylalanine. Only the CDR3 portion is preserved as DNA: 48 bases, with reading frame beginning at the first base.

The immunoSEQ Assay was used to sequence TCRbeta CDR3 regions. After extraction, genomic DNA underwent amplification by bias-controlled multiplex PCR, followed by high-throughput sequencing. The original methods were these. Collapsing and filtering of sequences were performed to quantify the absolute abundance of each unique TCRbeta CDR3 region. T cell fraction was estimated by normalizing TCRbeta template counts to usable DNA, which was measured by amplifying reference genes present in all nucleated cells. Repertoire TCRs were annotated as SARS-CoV-2-specific when V gene, CDR3 amino acid sequence and J gene were exactly matched to a known reactive TCR set. MIRA supplied the reference SARS-CoV-2 TCR set, which was filtered for enrichment in COVID-19-positive ImmuneCODE repertoires so that public or cross-reactive TCRs were removed. Based on the MIRA antigens, annotated TCRs were further analysed at the level of specific ORF or position within ORF. Breadth was defined as annotated unique rearrangements over total unique productive rearrangements; depth was the summed frequency of those rearrangements. Group comparisons of TCR breadth used two-sided Wilcoxon rank-sum tests. TCRdb carries this immuneACCESS record with in-frame sequences only. Its versions omit some clonotypes, under half of them owing to an unresolved V gene in the studies checked, with the rest unexplained. That table is the source of V, J and clone size, and D and trimming were worked out from the DNA. The sample table records 300,000 to 500,000 clones; about nine tenths of these occur just once. Together, the top ten hold roughly 3.2% of the sample.

Sequencing was performed on peripheral blood, taken in a trial of Ad26.COV2.S vaccine versus placebo. The origin of this receptor is a person between 18 and 60 years old who received the Ad26.COV2.S COVID-19 vaccine or a placebo. The rearranged chain carries TRBV18 and TRBJ2-1, and TRBD2 aligns with 15 junction nucleotides. The CDR3 is CASSPGLAGGRNEQFF. The nucleotide sequence is TGTGCCAGCTCACCAGGACTAGCGGGGGGGCGCAATGAGCAGTTCTTC.